These 23 T cell receptor beta chains originate from one sample sequenced in a study of blood T cell repertoires in COVID-19. The repertoire was sequenced with immunoSEQ multiplex PCR; TCRdb's copy has only in-frame clones and lacks some. The table has about 190,000 clones, roughly four fifths seen once. Sequencing used peripheral blood. Every receptor here comes from a woman aged 40 to 55 with acute or convalescent COVID-19.

This clone is a singleton in its sample. J is TRBJ1-6 and V is TRBV3-1 (or the pseudogene TRBV3-2), with D possibly matching TRBD1 (5 bases). The V gene's germline CDR1 is LGHDT and CDR2 YNNKEL (reference sequence). The length of the CDR3 is 15 residues. Trimming left V 5 bases short and J 5 bases short, with 13 bases between. The CDR3, as DNA: TGTGCCAGCAGCTCGACAGTCCCGAATAATTCACCCCTCCACTTT. It encodes CASSSTVPNNSPLHF.

The gene calls are TRBV6-5 and TRBJ1-2, with a weak D call TRBD1 (5 bases). Germline lookup yields CDR1 MNHEY and CDR2 SVGAGI. The V gene lost 2 bases and the J gene lost 4 bases, with 11 bases spanning the gap. CDR3 length equals 14 residues. The chain's CDR3 is CASSYQGLGYGYTF. The CDR3, as DNA: TGTGCCAGCAGTTACCAGGGCCTCGGCTATGGCTACACCTTC.

The V call is TRBV6-5, the J call TRBJ2-4; 9 nucleotides align to TRBD1. The CDR3 has 14 amino acids. In germline, CDR1 is MNHEY, CDR2 SVGAGI. The V segment lost 6 bases and the J segment 10 bases; nucleotides outside the gene matches: 10. Here the CDR3 reads CASRPGQGLGIQYF. The CDR3 nucleotides read TGTGCCAGCAGGCCCGGACAGGGGTTAGGTATTCAGTACTTC.

The CDR3 DNA sequence: TGTGCCAGCAGGCGCACAGGTCAAATCATGAACACTGAAGCTTTCTTT. This codes for CASRRTGQIMNTEAFF. This chain connects TRBV6-6 to TRBJ1-1, with D possibly TRBD1 on 5 matching bases. CDR1 is MNHNY, CDR2 SVGAGI, per germline (reference sequence). Trimming removed 6 bases from V and 0 bases from J, with 17 bases in between. There are 16 residues in the CDR3.

The chain links TRBV7-3 to TRBJ1-1, with D tentatively TRBD1 (6 bases). Trimming cost V 7 bases and J 1 base, with 10 bases left between them. CDR3 length: 13 residues. Germline V lookup: CDR1 SGHTA, CDR2 FQGTGA. CDR3 bases: TGTGCCAGCAAAGGGGGGGCGAACACTGAAGCTTTCTTT. Residues: CASKGGANTEAFF.

The genes are TRBV7-8 and TRBJ1-3; 8 bases map to TRBD1. The CDR3 extends over 14 amino acids. The V and J ends lost 6 bases and 3 bases, in that order; junction bases with no gene match: 4. Germline V gene sequence: CDR1 SGHVS, CDR2 FQNEAQ. CDR3: CASSNDRGGNTIYF. The CDR3 bases are TGTGCCAGCAGTAATGACAGGGGTGGAAACACCATATATTTT.

The J gene is TRBJ1-2, the V gene TRBV9, with TRBD1 identical over 7 bases. The germline V gene has CDR1 SGDLS and CDR2 YYNGEE. The CDR3 is 15 amino acids. J lost 7 bases, V lost 3 bases, and 12 bases had no gene match. For the CDR3, the DNA is TGTGCCAGCAGCGCCCTTCTAACAGGGGCGTTTGGCTACACCTTC. It is translated as CASSALLTGAFGYTF.

The chain joins TRBV11-2 to TRBJ2-2; D is possibly TRBD2 (6 bases). V was cut by 3 bases and J by 4 bases, with 12 bases left in between. The germline V gene has CDR1 SGHAT and CDR2 FQNNGV. The CDR3 consists of 15 residues. The CDR3 bases are TGTGCCAGCAGCTTGGCCGGGGGAGGCACCGGGGAGCTGTTTTTT. Translating it yields CASSLAGGGTGELFF.

The DNA of the CDR3 is TGTGCCAGCTCACCACCTGGGACAGGGAACTATGGCTACACCTTC. Translated: CASSPPGTGNYGYTF. The V gene is TRBV18, the J gene TRBJ1-2, with 9 nucleotides matching TRBD1. The CDR3 runs 15 residues. CDR1 is KGHSH and CDR2 is LQKENI in the germline V gene. J lost 2 bases, V lost 0 bases, and 1 base had no gene match.

For the CDR3, the DNA is TGCGCCAGCAGCCGCATACCAAAGGTCGGGGAGACCCAGTACTTC. It yields the protein CASSRIPKVGETQYF. The chain carries TRBV4-1 and TRBJ2-5; D is undetermined. Trimming removed 4 bases from V and 5 bases from J, with 17 bases in between. CDR1 and CDR2 from the germline V gene are MGHRA and YSYEKL. There are 15 residues in the CDR3.

V and J are TRBV30 and TRBJ2-7; a possible D gene is TRBD2 (5 bases). The CDR3 runs to 13 residues. CDR1 is GTSNPN and CDR2 is SVGIG in the germline V gene (reference sequence). Between the trimmed V and J ends, which lost 1 base and 2 bases, there was a span of 9 bases. The CDR3 reads CAWSALATYEQYF. Here the CDR3 DNA reads TGTGCCTGGAGTGCCCTAGCAACCTACGAGCAGTACTTC.

The rearrangement links TRBV30 to TRBJ2-2; 9 nucleotides line up with TRBD2. The CDR3 loop spans 13 amino acids. From germline, CDR1 is GTSNPN and CDR2 SVGIG (reference sequence). J was trimmed by 7 bases and V by 4 bases; bases with no gene match: 4. Here the CDR3 reads CAWTLAGSGELFF. CDR3 sequence (DNA): TGTGCCTGGACTCTAGCGGGAAGCGGGGAGCTGTTTTTT.

This clone has just one count. The rearrangement joins TRBV6-5 to TRBJ1-5; D remains ambiguous. V was trimmed by 2 bases and J by 5 bases, leaving 7 bases between them. Germline V lookup: CDR1 MNHEY, CDR2 SVGAGI. The CDR3 sequence is 13 residues long. CDR3 sequence (DNA): TGTGCCAGCAGTTACGCGGGAGATCAGCCCCAGCATTTT. It yields the protein CASSYAGDQPQHF.

This sequence joins TRBV7-2 and TRBJ1-1, with D possibly matching TRBD1 (5 bases). Trimming cost V 5 bases and J 3 bases, with 10 bases left between them. Germline CDR1 is SGHTA and CDR2 is FQGNSA. The CDR3 consists of 13 residues. The CDR3 loop is CASSLQADTEAFF. The CDR3 DNA reads TGTGCCAGCAGCCTACAGGCGGACACTGAAGCTTTCTTT.

The V and J genes are TRBV27 and TRBJ2-1, with 7 bases aligning to TRBD1. The length of the CDR3 is 16 residues. J gave up 4 bases and V 6 bases, and 12 bases lay outside the gene matches. Germline V gene sequence: CDR1 MNHEY, CDR2 SMNVEV (reference sequence). The CDR3 DNA sequence: TGTGCCAGCAGCTCTCTGGGACAGAAAGAGTACAATGAGCAGTTCTTC. The encoded protein is CASSSLGQKEYNEQFF.

The chain links TRBV5-4 to TRBJ2-1; 13 bases align to TRBD2. J gave up 6 bases and V 0 bases, and 0 bases lay outside the gene matches. Germline V gene sequence: CDR1 SGHNT, CDR2 YYREEE (reference sequence). The CDR3 is 15 amino acids. In DNA, the CDR3 is TGTGCCAGCAGCTTGGGACTAGCGGGAGGCAATGAGCAGTTCTTC. This translates into CASSLGLAGGNEQFF.

CDR3 amino acids: CASSKVPPGTGSYNEQFF. The CDR3 DNA follows: TGTGCCAGCAGCAAAGTGCCCCCAGGGACAGGGTCCTACAATGAGCAGTTCTTC. The gene calls are TRBV21-1 and TRBJ2-1; the D segment call TRBD1 is taken from the table without a DNA check. TRBV21-1 counts as a pseudogene. This CDR3 is 18 amino acids long.

The rearrangement uses TRBV9 and TRBJ1-3; D perhaps matches TRBD1 (5 bases). CDR3 length: 16 residues. V was pared by 0 bases and J by 0 bases, with 10 bases between. Germline V gives CDR1 SGDLS, CDR2 YYNGEE. The CDR3, as DNA: TGTGCCAGCAGCGTAGCTCACGGGGGCTCTGGAAACACCATATATTTT. It yields the protein CASSVAHGGSGNTIYF.

This sequence joins TRBV5-6 and TRBJ1-2; maybe TRBD1 (5 bases). The CDR3 spans 15 residues. The germline gives CDR1 SGHDT, CDR2 YYEEEE. Trimming pared 3 bases from V and 1 base from J, leaving 13 bases between. CDR3 in amino acids: CASSSYAGVNYGYTF. DNA for the CDR3: TGTGCCAGCAGCTCTTATGCGGGGGTTAACTATGGCTACACCTTC. Looking up the rest from reference TRBV5-6 and TRBJ1-2 gives the full variable domain: DAGVTQSPTHLIKTRGQQVTLRCSPKSGHDTVSWYQQALGQGPQFIFQYYEEEERQRGNFPDRFSGHQFPNYSSELNVNALLLGDSALYLCASSSYAGVNYGYTFGSGTRLTVV.

The chain is built from TRBV5-8 and TRBJ1-4; a possible D gene is TRBD1 (5 bases). This CDR3 is built from 11 residues. V was clipped by 3 bases and J by 13 bases, with 10 bases between them. Per germline, CDR1 SGHTS and CDR2 YDEGEE. CDR3 sequence reads: CASSWGVGLFF. The CDR3 nucleotides read TGTGCCAGCAGCTGGGGCGTGGGACTGTTTTTT.

The chain couples TRBV30 to TRBJ2-1; 8 nucleotides line up with TRBD1. Looked up from germline, CDR1 is GTSNPN and CDR2 is SVGIG (reference sequence). This CDR3 region has 14 residues. Trimming took 7 bases from V and 6 from J; bases not matched to a gene: 11. CDR3 protein: CASQGRQGINEQFF. The CDR3 bases are TGTGCCTCCCAAGGGCGACAGGGGATCAATGAGCAGTTCTTC.

The chain joins TRBV19 to TRBJ2-3, with D unresolved. Trimming removed 11 bases from V and 2 bases from J, with 14 bases in between. The CDR3 length is 13 residues. Germline CDR1 and CDR2: LNHDA and SQIVND (reference sequence). Here the CDR3 DNA reads TGTGCCGCTAGTGCCTCCCTCACAGATACGCAGTATTTT. It encodes CAASASLTDTQYF.

This clone is a singleton in its sample. V is TRBV28 and J is TRBJ1-5; 10 bases fit TRBD1. Losses at the gene ends were 6 bases for V and 6 bases for J; bases not matched to a gene: 5. CDR3 length equals 14 residues. The germline V gene encodes CDR1 MDHEN and CDR2 SYDVKM. CDR3 in DNA: TGTGCCAGCAGGGAAGGACAGGGGGTTCAGCCCCAGCATTTT. Its protein product is CASREGQGVQPQHF.